Listed here is a single TCR beta chain. Its antigen remains unknown. Clones were sequenced by immunoSEQ multiplex PCR, and TCRdb holds only the in-frame ones, with some missing. Of around 140,000 clones in the sample, roughly 92% were seen once. This entry comes from a study of T cell responses to AZD1222 COVID-19 vaccine. General study findings and limits: Without day 14 samples, only post-peak T cell repertoires were studied.

CDR1 and CDR2 (germline): SNHLY, FYNNEI. The CDR3 runs 14 residues. V gave up 3 bases and J gave up 0 bases; unmatched junction bases: 2. The rearrangement joins TRBV2 to TRBJ2-7; 7 bases align to TRBD2. The clonotype comes from an adult who received the AZD1222 COVID-19 vaccine. Sample: peripheral blood, taken 28 days after the second AZD1222 dose. The CDR3 sequence is CASSERESSYEQYF. CDR3 in DNA: TGTGCCAGCAGTGAGCGGGAGAGCTCCTACGAGCAGTACTTC.